This record concerns one T cell receptor (beta chain) sequence. Antigen: not known. V lost 0 bases and J lost 9; bases outside the gene matches: 6. CDR1 and CDR2 (germline): SGHAT, FQNNGV. The CDR3 runs 16 residues. Unstimulated PBMCs were sorted into CD3+CD4+ and CD3+CD8+ populations. Libraries were prepared by immunoSEQ multiplex PCR; TCRdb keeps only in-frame clonotypes and omits some of them. The data show some 80,000 clones, with under 90% seen just once and over 2% held by the top ten. The data are from a study of T cell clones after liver transplantation. Regarding the study as a whole: Compared with third party-reactive sequences, donor-reactive ones declined more, independent of withdrawal success. Low donor cell numbers restricted donor-reactive repertoire measurement in a couple of subjects.

This chain links TRBV11-2 with TRBJ2-1, with 12 bases matching TRBD2. This receptor was identified in a human patient who received a liver transplant. These T cells may partly come from the graft donor. The starting material was CD4+ T cells from blood, obtained 48 months after liver transplant. CDR3 in DNA: TGTGCCAGCAGCTTAGACGCTAGCGGGAGGGCTAGTGAGCAGTTCTTC. Its protein product is CASSLDASGRASEQFF.